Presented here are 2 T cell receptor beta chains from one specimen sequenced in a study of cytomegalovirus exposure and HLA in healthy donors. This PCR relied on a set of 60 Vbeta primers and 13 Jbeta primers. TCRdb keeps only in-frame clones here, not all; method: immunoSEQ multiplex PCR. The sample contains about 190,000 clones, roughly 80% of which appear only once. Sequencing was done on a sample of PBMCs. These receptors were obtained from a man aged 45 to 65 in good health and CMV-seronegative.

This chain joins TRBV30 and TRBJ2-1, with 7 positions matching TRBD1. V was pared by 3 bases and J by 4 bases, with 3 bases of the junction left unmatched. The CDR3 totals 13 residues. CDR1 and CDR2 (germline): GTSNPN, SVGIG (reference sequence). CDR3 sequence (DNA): TGTGCCTGGAGCCGGGGACAGTACAATGAGCAGTTCTTC. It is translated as CAWSRGQYNEQFF.

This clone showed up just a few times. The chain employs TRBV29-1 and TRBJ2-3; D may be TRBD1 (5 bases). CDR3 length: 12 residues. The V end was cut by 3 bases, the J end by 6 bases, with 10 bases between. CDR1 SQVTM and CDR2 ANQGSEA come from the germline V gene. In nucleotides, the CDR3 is TGCAGCGTTGATGAAGGGGTGGATACGCAGTATTTT. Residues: CSVDEGVDTQYF.